In its sample, the clone carrying this T cell receptor (beta chain) is medium-sized. What it recognizes is unknown. The treatment was: randomized to nivolumab then ipilimumab (arm A) or the reverse (arm B). This sample stems from a study of sequential checkpoint blockade in melanoma. At the level of the study: Patients were randomized 1:1 to nivolumab-then-ipilimumab or ipilimumab-then-nivolumab first-line. Maintenance nivolumab came after either treatment sequence. Study conclusions and caveats: For nivolumab-first patients, baseline tumor clonality was associated with response. About 30 times likelier clinical benefit followed increased tumor T-cell fraction and clonality.

V was clipped by 3 bases and J by 6 bases, with 16 bases between them. The CDR3 is 15 residues long. CDR1 is SGHNT and CDR2 is YENEEA in the germline V gene. TCRdb's table, derived via immunoSEQ multiplex PCR, lists solely in-frame clones and lacks some. The profile shows about 12,000 clones, roughly 26% of them singletons. Sample: tumor tissue (inferred from file names), taken from a patient given nivolumab and ipilimumab in sequence. The origin of this receptor is a human donor with melanoma. The genes are TRBV11-3 and TRBJ2-3, with D hard to call. The CDR3 sequence: CASSLGSRIDDTQYF. DNA of the CDR3: TGTGCCAGCAGCTTGGGATCTAGGATAGATGATACGCAGTATTTT.